What follows are 6 T cell receptor beta chains derived from one specimen sequenced in a study of blood T cell repertoires in COVID-19 (TCRdb year 2020). The library relied on the immunoSEQ multiplex PCR assay. TCRdb limited this immuneACCESS table to in-frame rearrangements with V and J called. A share of clones is missing; checked studies link under half to unresolved V genes, and the rest is unexplained. The sample table lists 400,000 or so clones, around 90% of them with a count of one. The leading ten clones occupy about 0.91% of the sample. Sequencing was done on a sample of peripheral blood. Receptors were obtained from a man younger than 30 with COVID-19, enrolled during active disease.

The chain carries TRBV19 and TRBJ2-7, with D possibly matching TRBD1 (5 bases). This CDR3 has 14 residues. V was trimmed by 6 bases and J by 3 bases, leaving 15 bases between them. Germline V CDR1 and CDR2: LNHDA, SQIVND (reference sequence). Written as DNA, the CDR3 is TGTGCCAGTAGCCCCGGTGGTCAGGGCTACGAGCAGTACTTC. Translation gives CASSPGGQGYEQYF.

The chain links TRBV6-2 or TRBV6-3 to TRBJ2-7; tentatively, D is TRBD2 (6 bases). Germline V CDR1 and CDR2: MNHEY, SVGEGT. Trimming left V 4 bases short and J 5 bases short, with 21 bases between. The CDR3 sequence is 16 residues long. The CDR3 region is CASSLEKTGAGHEQYF. The DNA of the CDR3 is TGTGCCAGCAGTTTGGAGAAGACGGGAGCCGGCCACGAGCAGTACTTC.

The CDR3 coding sequence is TGTGCCAGCAGCCCCCGAGGAAAGTATAACTATGGCTACACCTTC. It translates to CASSPRGKYNYGYTF. The V gene is TRBV6-2 or TRBV6-3, the J gene TRBJ1-2; D remains unclear. The V end lost 6 bases, the J end lost 1 base, and 15 bases lay between the germline ends. The CDR3 runs to 15 residues. Germline loops: CDR1 MNHEY, CDR2 SVGEGT.

This sequence joins TRBV29-1 and TRBJ1-5, with a possible D match to TRBD1 (5 bases). Germline lookup yields CDR1 SQVTM and CDR2 ANQGSEA. This CDR3 spans 14 amino acids. V lost 6 bases and J 6 bases, leaving 18 bases between the germline ends. In DNA, the CDR3 is TGCAGCGTCGGGACGGGAGGCGGCGGTCAGCCCCAGCATTTT. It encodes CSVGTGGGGQPQHF.

The chain has TRBV5-4 and TRBJ1-6; the D gene is possibly TRBD1 (6 bases). Germline-derived CDR1 and CDR2 are SGHNT and YYREEE (reference sequence). V was pared by 3 bases and J by 2 bases, with 12 bases between. CDR3 length: 16 residues. The chain's CDR3 is CASSSGGATYNSPLHF. The CDR3 bases are TGTGCCAGCAGCTCCGGGGGGGCAACCTATAATTCACCCCTCCACTTT.

This clone was observed a single time. The rearrangement links TRBV11-2 to TRBJ2-1; D unresolved. V was trimmed by 3 bases and J by 7 bases, leaving 4 bases between them. This CDR3 has 11 residues. CDR1 is SGHAT and CDR2 is FQNNGV in the germline V gene. CDR3 region: CASSFQNEQFF. DNA of the CDR3: TGTGCCAGCAGCTTCCAAAATGAGCAGTTCTTC. Filled out from reference TRBV11-2 and TRBJ2-1, the complete variable domain reads EAGVAQSPRYKIIEKRQSVAFWCNPISGHATLYWYQQILGQGPKLLIQFQNNGVVDDSQLPKDRFSAERLKGVDSTLKIQPAKLEDSAVYLCASSFQNEQFFGPGTRLTVL.